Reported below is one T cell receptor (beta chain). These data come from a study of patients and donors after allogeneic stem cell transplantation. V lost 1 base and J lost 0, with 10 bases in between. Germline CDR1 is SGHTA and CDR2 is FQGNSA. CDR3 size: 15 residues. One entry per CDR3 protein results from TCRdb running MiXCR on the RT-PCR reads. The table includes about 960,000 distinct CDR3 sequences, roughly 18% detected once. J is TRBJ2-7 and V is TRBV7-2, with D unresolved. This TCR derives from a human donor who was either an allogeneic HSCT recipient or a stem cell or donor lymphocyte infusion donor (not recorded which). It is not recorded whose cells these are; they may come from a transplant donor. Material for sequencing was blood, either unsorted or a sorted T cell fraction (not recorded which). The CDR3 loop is CASSLGRKSSYEQYF. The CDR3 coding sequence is TGTGCCAGCAGCTTAGGGAGAAAAAGCTCCTACGAGCAGTACTTC.